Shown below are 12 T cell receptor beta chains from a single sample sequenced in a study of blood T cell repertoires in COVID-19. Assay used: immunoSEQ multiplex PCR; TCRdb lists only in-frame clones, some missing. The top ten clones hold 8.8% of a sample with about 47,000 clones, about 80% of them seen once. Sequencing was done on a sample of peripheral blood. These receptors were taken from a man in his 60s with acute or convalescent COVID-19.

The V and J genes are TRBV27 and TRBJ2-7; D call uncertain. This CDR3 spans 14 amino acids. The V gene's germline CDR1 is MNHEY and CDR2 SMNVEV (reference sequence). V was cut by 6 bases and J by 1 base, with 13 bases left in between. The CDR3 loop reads CASSRTPLSYEQYF. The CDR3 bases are TGTGCCAGCAGCCGAACTCCCCTTTCCTACGAGCAGTACTTC.

DNA of the CDR3: TGTGCCATCAGTGATAGGGGACAGGGACCCTACGAGCAGTACTTC. It yields the protein CAISDRGQGPYEQYF. The chain uses TRBV10-3 and TRBJ2-7; 9 nucleotides agree with TRBD1. The CDR3 totals 15 residues. V lost 3 bases, J lost 2 bases, and 5 bases stayed unmatched. The germline V gene has CDR1 ENHRY and CDR2 SYGVKD.

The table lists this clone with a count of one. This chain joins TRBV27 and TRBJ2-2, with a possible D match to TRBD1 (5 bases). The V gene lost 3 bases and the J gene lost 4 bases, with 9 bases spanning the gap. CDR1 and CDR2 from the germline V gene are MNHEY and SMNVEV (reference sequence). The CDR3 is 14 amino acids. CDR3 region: CASSFKGPTGELFF. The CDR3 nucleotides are TGTGCCAGCAGTTTCAAGGGGCCCACCGGGGAGCTGTTTTTT.

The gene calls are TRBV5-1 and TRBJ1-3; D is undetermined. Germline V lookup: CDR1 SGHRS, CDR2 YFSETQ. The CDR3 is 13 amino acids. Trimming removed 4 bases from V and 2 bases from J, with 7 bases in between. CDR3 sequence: CASSEGTGNTIYF. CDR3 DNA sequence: TGCGCCAGCAGCGAGGGAACTGGAAACACCATATATTTT.

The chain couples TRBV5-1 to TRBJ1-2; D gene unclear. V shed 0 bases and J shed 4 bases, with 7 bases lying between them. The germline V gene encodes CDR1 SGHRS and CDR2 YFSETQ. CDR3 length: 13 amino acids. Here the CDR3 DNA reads TGCGCCAGCAGCTTGGCCCCTACCTATGGCTACACCTTC. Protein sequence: CASSLAPTYGYTF.

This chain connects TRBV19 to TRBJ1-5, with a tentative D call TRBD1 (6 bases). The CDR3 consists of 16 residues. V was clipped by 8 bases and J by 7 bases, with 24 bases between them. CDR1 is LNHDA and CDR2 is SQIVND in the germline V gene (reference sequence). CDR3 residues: CASEARPKGVWQPQHF. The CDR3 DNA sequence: TGTGCCAGTGAGGCCCGACCAAAGGGGGTATGGCAGCCCCAGCATTTT.

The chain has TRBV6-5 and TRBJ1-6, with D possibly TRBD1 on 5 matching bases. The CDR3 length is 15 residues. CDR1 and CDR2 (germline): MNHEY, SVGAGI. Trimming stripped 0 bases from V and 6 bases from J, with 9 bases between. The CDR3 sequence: CASSYSTRANSPLHF. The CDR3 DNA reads TGTGCCAGCAGTTACTCGACCAGGGCTAATTCACCCCTCCACTTT.

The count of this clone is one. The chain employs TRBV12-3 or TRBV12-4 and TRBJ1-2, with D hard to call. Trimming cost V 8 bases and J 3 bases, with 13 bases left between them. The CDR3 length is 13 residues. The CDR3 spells CASGLGDYYGYTF. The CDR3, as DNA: TGTGCCAGCGGCCTCGGGGATTACTATGGCTACACCTTC.

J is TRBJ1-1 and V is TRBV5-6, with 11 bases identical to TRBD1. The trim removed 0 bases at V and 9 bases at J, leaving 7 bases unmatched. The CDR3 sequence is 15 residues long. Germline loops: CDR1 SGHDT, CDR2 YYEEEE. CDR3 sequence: CASSLDGGTGGKAFF. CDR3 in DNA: TGTGCCAGCAGCTTGGATGGTGGGACAGGGGGGAAAGCTTTCTTT.

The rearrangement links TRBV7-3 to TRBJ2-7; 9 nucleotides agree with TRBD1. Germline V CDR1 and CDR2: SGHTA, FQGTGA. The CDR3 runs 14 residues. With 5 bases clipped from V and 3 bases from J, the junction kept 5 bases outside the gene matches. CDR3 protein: CASSPTGGNYEQYF. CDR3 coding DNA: TGTGCCAGCAGCCCGACAGGGGGTAACTACGAGCAGTACTTC.

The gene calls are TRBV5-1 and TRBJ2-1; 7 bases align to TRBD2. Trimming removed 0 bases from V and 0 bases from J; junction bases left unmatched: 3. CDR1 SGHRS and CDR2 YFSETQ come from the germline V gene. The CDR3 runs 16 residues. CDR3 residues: CASSLASGSSYNEQFF. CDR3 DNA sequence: TGCGCCAGCAGCTTGGCTAGCGGAAGCTCCTACAATGAGCAGTTCTTC.

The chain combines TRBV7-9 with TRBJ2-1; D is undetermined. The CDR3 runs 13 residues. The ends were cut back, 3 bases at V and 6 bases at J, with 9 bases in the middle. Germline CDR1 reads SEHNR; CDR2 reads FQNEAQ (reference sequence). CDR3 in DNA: TGTGCCAGCAGCTTGGGCCTACCCAATGAGCAGTTCTTC. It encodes CASSLGLPNEQFF.